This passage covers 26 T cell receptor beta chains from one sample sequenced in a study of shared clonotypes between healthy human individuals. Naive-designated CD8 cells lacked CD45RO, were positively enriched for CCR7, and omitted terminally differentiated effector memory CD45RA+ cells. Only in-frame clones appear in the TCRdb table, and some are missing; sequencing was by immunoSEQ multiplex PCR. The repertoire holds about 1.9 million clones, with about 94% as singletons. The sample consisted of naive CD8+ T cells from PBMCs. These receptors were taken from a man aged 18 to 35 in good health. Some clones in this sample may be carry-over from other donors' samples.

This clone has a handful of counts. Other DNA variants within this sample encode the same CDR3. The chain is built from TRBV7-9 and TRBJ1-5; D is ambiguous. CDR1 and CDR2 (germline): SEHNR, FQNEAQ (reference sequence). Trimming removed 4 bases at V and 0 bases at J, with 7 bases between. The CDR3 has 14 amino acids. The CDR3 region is CASSSVYSNQPQHF. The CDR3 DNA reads TGTGCCAGCAGCTCGGTTTATAGCAATCAGCCCCAGCATTTT.

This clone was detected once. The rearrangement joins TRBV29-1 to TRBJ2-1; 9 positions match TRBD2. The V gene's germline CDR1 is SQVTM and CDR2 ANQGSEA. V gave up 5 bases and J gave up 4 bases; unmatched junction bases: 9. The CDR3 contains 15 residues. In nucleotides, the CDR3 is TGCAGCGTTCCCGGACTAGCGCCGCTTTACAATGAGCAGTTCTTC. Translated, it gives CSVPGLAPLYNEQFF.

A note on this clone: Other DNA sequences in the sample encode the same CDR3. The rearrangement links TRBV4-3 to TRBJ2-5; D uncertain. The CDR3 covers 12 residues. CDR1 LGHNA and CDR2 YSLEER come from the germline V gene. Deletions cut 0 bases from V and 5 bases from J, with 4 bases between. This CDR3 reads CASSQDRETQYF. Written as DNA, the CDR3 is TGCGCCAGCAGCCAAGATAGGGAGACCCAGTACTTC.

CDR3 sequence: CASSLEASGSYEQYF. The CDR3 coding sequence is TGTGCCAGCAGCTTAGAGGCTAGCGGCTCCTACGAGCAGTACTTC. The genes are TRBV7-6 and TRBJ2-7; TRBD2 agrees at 7 bases. The J segment lost 0 bases and the V segment lost 1 base, leaving 3 bases of the junction unmatched. This CDR3 region has 15 residues. Germline assignment: CDR1 SGHVS and CDR2 FNYEAQ.

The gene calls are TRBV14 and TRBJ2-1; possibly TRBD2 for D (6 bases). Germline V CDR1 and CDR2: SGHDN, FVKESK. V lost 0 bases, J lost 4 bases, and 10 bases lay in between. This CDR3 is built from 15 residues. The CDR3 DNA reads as TGTGCCAGCAGCCAAGATAAGGCGGGGTACAATGAGCAGTTCTTC. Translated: CASSQDKAGYNEQFF.

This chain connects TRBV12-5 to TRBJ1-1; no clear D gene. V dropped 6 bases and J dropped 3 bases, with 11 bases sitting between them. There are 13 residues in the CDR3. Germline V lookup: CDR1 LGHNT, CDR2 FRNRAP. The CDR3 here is CASGFDRDTEAFF. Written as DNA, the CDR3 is TGTGCTAGTGGCTTCGACCGGGACACTGAAGCTTTCTTT.

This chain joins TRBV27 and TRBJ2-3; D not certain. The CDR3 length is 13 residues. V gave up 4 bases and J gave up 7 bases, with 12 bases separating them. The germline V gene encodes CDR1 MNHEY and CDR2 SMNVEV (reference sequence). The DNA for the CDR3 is TGTGCCAGCAGTTCCCGACTTATAAATACGCAGTATTTT. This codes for CASSSRLINTQYF.

The CDR3 is CSVTEDGSYEQYF. In nucleotides, the CDR3 is TGCAGCGTCACAGAGGACGGATCCTACGAGCAGTACTTC. The chain recombines TRBV29-1 with TRBJ2-7; no clear D gene. The germline gives CDR1 SQVTM, CDR2 ANQGSEA. Between the trimmed V and J ends, which lost 6 bases and 1 base, there was a span of 13 bases. This CDR3 has 13 residues.

In nucleotides, the CDR3 is TGTGCCAGCAACCCGGGACAGACGTACCAAGAGACCCAGTACTTC. Residues: CASNPGQTYQETQYF. The chain employs TRBV5-4 and TRBJ2-5; 7 bases align to TRBD1. This CDR3 contains 15 residues. Trimming removed 6 bases from V and 0 bases from J; junction bases left unmatched: 8. Per the germline V gene, CDR1 is SGHNT and CDR2 is YYREEE (reference sequence). Complete variable domain (other parts from reference TRBV5-4 and TRBJ2-5): ETGVTQSPTHLIKTRGQQVTLRCSSQSGHNTVSWYQQALGQGPQFIFQYYREEENGRGNFPPRFSGLQFPNYSSELNVNALELDDSALYLCASNPGQTYQETQYFGPGTRLLVL.

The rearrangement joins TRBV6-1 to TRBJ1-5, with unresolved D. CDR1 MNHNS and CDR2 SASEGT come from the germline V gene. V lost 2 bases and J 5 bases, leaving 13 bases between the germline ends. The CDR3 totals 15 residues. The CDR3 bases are TGTGCCAGCAGTGAATTTAGGGCTCTGGATCAGCCCCAGCATTTT. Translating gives CASSEFRALDQPQHF.

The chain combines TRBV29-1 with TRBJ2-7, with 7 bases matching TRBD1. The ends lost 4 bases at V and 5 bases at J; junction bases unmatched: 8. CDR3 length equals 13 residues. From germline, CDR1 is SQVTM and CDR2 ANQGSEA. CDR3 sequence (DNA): TGCAGCGTTGGGACGACAGGGCGCGACGAGCAGTACTTC. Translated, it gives CSVGTTGRDEQYF.

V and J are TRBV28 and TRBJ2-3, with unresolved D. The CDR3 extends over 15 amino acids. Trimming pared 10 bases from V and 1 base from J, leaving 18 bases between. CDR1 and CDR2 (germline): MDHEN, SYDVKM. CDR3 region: CATNSDRLGTDTQYF. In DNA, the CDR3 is TGTGCCACCAACAGTGACCGTCTGGGCACAGATACGCAGTATTTT.

The CDR3 DNA reads as TGTGCCAGCAGCTCCGTTGGGGTTTACGAGCAGTACTTC. This encodes CASSSVGVYEQYF. This chain connects TRBV13 to TRBJ2-7, with no clear D. Germline values: CDR1 PRHDT, CDR2 FYEKMQ (reference sequence). This CDR3 has 13 residues. V shed 4 bases and J shed 4 bases, with 11 bases lying between them.

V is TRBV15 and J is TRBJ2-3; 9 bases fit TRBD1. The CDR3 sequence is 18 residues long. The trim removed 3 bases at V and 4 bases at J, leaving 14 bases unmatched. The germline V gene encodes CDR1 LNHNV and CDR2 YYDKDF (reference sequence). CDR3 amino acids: CATSSGTGHSVQSDTQYF. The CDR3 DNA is TGTGCCACCAGCAGCGGGACAGGGCATAGTGTTCAGTCAGATACGCAGTATTTT.

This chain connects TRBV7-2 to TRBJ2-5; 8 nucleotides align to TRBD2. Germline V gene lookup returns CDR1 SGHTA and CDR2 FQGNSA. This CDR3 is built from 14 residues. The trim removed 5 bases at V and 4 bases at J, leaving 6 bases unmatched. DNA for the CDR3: TGTGCCAGCAGCCCCGGACTAGCCCCAGAGACCCAGTACTTC. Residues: CASSPGLAPETQYF.

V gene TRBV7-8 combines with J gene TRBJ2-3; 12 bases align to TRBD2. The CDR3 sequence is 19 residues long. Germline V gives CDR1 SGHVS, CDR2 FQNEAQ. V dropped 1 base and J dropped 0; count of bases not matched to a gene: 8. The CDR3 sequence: CASSLVRLAGGASTDTQYF. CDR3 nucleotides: TGTGCCAGCAGCTTAGTGCGGCTAGCGGGAGGGGCTAGCACAGATACGCAGTATTTT.

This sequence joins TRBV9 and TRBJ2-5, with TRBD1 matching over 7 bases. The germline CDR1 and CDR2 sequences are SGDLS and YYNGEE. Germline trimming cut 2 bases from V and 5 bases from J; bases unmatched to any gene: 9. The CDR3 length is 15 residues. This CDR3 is CASSVGRGMGETQYF. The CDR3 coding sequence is TGTGCCAGCAGCGTCGGCAGGGGGATGGGCGAGACCCAGTACTTC. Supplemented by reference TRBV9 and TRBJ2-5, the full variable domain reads DSGVTQTPKHLITATGQRVTLRCSPRSGDLSVYWYQQSLDQGLQFLIQYYNGEERAKGNILERFSAQQFPDLHSELNLSSLELGDSALYFCASSVGRGMGETQYFGPGTRLLVL.

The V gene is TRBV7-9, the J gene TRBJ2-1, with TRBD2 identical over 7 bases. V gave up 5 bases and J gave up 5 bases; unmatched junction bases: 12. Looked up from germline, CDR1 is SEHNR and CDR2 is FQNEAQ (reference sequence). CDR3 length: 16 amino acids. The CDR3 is CASSPKAAGDDNEQFF. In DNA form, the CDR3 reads TGTGCCAGCAGCCCAAAAGCGGCGGGGGATGACAATGAGCAGTTCTTC.

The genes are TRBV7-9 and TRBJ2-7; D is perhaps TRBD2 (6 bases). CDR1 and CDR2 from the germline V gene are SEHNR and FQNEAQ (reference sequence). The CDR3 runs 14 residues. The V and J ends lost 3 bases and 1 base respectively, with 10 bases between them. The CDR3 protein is CASSFSSASYEQYF. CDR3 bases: TGTGCCAGCAGCTTTTCTAGCGCATCCTACGAGCAGTACTTC.

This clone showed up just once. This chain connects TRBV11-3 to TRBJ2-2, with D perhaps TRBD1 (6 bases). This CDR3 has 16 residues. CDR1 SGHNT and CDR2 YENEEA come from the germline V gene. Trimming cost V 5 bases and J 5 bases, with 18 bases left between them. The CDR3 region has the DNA TGTGCCAGCAGCCACTCTAGGGGGAGTGGAACCGGGGAGCTGTTTTTT. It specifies CASSHSRGSGTGELFF.

The CDR3 DNA follows: TGTGCCAGTAGCTGGGACAGCTTCAATGAGCAGTTCTTC. It is translated as CASSWDSFNEQFF. The V gene is TRBV19, the J gene TRBJ2-1; 7 positions match TRBD1. CDR1 and CDR2 from the germline V gene are LNHDA and SQIVND (reference sequence). CDR3 length: 13 residues. The V and J ends lost 6 bases and 6 bases, in that order; junction bases with no gene match: 5.

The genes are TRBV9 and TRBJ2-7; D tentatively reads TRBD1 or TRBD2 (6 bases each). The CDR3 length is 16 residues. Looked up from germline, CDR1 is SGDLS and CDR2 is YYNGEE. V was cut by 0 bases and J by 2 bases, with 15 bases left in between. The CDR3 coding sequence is TGTGCCAGCAGCGTAGAGGGGGGTGGGCAGCCCTACGAGCAGTACTTC. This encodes CASSVEGGGQPYEQYF. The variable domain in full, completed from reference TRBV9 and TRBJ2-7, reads DSGVTQTPKHLITATGQRVTLRCSPRSGDLSVYWYQQSLDQGLQFLIQYYNGEERAKGNILERFSAQQFPDLHSELNLSSLELGDSALYFCASSVEGGGQPYEQYFGPGTRLTVT.

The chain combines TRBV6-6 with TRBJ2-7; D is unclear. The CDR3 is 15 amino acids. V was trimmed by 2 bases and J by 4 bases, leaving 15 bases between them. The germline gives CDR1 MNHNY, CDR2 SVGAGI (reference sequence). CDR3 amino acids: CASSYMAGDTYEQYF. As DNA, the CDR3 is TGTGCCAGCAGTTACATGGCAGGAGACACGTACGAGCAGTACTTC.

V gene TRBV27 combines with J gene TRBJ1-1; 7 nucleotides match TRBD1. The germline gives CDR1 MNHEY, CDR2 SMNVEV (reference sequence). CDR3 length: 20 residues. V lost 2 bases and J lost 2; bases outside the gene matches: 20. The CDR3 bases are TGTGCCAGCAGTTTAAGGAACCGTTACAGGGGCGGCCTAAAAAACACTGAAGCTTTCTTT. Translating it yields CASSLRNRYRGGLKNTEAFF.

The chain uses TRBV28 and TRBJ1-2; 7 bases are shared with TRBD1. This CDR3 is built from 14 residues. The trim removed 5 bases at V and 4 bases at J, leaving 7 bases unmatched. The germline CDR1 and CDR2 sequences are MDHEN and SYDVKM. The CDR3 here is CASSVPGQPYGYTF. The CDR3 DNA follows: TGTGCCAGCAGTGTGCCGGGACAGCCCTATGGCTACACCTTC.

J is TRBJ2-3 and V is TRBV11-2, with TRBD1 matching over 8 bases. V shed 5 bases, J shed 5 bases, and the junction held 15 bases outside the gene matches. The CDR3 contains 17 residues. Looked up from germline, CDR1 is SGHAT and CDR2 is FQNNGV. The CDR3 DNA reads TGTGCCAGCAGCATTAGGACAGGGCAATCAAAAGGAGATACGCAGTATTTT. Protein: CASSIRTGQSKGDTQYF.